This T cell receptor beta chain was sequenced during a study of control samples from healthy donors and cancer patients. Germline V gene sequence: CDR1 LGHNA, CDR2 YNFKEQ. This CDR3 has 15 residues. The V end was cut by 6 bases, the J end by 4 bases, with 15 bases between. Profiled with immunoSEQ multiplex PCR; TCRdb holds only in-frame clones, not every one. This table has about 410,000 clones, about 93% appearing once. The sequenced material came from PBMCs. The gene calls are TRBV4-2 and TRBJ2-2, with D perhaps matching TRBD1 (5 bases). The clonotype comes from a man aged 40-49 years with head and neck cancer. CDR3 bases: TGTGCCAGCAGAACTCTGCAAGGGGCCACCGGGGAGCTGTTTTTT. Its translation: CASRTLQGATGELFF.